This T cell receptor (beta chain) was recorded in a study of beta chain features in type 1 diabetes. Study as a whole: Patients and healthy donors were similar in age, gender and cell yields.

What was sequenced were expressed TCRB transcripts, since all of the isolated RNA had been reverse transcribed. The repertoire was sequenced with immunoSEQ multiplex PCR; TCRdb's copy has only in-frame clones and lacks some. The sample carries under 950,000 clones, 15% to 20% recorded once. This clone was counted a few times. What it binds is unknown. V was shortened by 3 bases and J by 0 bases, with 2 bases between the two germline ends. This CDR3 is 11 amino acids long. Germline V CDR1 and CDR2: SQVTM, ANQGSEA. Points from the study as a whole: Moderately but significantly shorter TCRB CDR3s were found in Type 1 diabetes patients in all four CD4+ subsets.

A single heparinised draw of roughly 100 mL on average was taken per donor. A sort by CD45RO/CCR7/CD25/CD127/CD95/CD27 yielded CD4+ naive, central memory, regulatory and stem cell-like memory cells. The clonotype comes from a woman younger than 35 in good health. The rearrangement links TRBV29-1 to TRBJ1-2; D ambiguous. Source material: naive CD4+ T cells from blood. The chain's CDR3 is CSVEANYGYTF. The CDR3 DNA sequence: TGCAGCGTTGAGGCTAACTATGGCTACACCTTC. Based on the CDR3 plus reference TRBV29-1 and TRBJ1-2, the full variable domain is SAVISQKPSRDICQRGTSLTIQCQVDSQVTMMFWYRQQPGQSLTLIATANQGSEATYESGFVIDKFPISRPNLTFSTLTVSNMSPEDSSIYLCSVEANYGYTFGSGTRLTVV.